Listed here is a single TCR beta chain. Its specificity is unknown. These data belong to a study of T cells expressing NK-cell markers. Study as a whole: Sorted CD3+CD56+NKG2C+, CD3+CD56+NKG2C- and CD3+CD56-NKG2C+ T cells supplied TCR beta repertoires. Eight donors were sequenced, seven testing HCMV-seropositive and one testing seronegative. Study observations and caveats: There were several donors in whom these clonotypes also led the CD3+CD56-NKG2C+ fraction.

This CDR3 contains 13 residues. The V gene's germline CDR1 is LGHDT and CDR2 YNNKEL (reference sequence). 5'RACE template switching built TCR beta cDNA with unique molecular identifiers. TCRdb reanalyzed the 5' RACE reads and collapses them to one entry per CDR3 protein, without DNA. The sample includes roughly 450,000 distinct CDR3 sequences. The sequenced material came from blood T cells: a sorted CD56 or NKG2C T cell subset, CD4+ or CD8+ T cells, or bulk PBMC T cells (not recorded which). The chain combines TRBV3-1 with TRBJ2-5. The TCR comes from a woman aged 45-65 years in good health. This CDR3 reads CASSRNLIETQYF.